This T cell receptor beta chain was observed in a study of glioma-infiltrating T cells (dated by TCRdb to 2016 to 2017). Concerning the study at large: The low-grade gliomas were WHO grade II oligodendrogliomas or astrocytomas, while the glioblastomas were WHO grade IV tumors sampled at initial diagnosis rather than at recurrent diagnosis. The paired cohort was made up of three low-grade glioma patients, several primary glioblastoma patients and three non-glioma patients who contributed non-neoplastic brain tissue. Each tissue-infiltrating repertoire was compared with the same patient's peripheral blood repertoire to measure divergence between tissue and blood T-cell populations. Sequencing of TCR alpha- and beta-chain repertoires was performed on glioma tissue, on non-neoplastic brain tissue, and on matched peripheral blood mononuclear cells. Blood libraries targeted about 4- to 11-fold sequencing coverage of approximately 990,000 peripheral T cells. Before surgery, glioma patients were given dexamethasone for six or fewer days. General findings and caveats noted by the study authors: Only a very small number of CDR3 sequences turned up in both tissue and blood, a result put down to high CDR3 diversity combined with limited sampling. A signature set of shared blood CDR3 motifs marked patients with low tissue-blood divergence and was depleted in highly divergent patients. VJ-independent divergence between tissue and blood was below expectation in non-neoplastic patients but above expectation in all gliomas, especially low-grade gliomas. Group comparisons were based on small numbers of patients: three non-neoplastic, three low-grade glioma and about 8 glioblastoma patients.

TCR alpha and beta CDR3 regions were amplified with the iRepertoire nested amplicon-rescue multiplex PCR (arm-PCR) platform from RNA. The input for one-step reverse transcription and amplification was roughly 95-450 ng of either tissue mRNA or PBMC total RNA. Following bead purification, Illumina adapters were added through a secondary multiplex PCR, and the libraries were then gel-purified between 200 and 400 bp. Demultiplexing relied on internal 6-nucleotide barcodes carried by the libraries. Sequencing of the libraries was done on an Illumina MiSeq using 2x220 or 2x250 nucleotide paired-end reads. Regarding the original processing steps: Paired reads were merged with FLASH 1.2.11 and aligned to the GRCh37 human genome with BWA-MEM before extracting TRA and TRB reads. An IMGT-derived reference of cassette sequences and CDR3 motifs, with pseudogenes included, was used for V and J assignment. Reads were translated in three frames, and productive CDR3s were defined by a C…FGXG motif without stop codons. Unique combinations of V-J cassette pair and CDR3 amino acid sequence were defined as clonotypes. Hamming distance filtering was applied to reads, with thresholds set by the sequence error rate of each sample in mapped regions. The raw public data were reprocessed by TCRdb itself: fastp quality trimming at Q25, MiXCR clonotype calling, in-frame beta chains only. Rows are combined by CDR3 protein, so each entry shows the most common genes and DNA. TCRdb assigned the V and J calls; the authors' analysis was not used. This sample gives 400,000 or so distinct CDR3 sequences in total; roughly two fifths of them show up just once. The ten largest clones capture about 11% of the sample.

Of note for this clonotype: Its antigen remains unidentified. The sample holds no much larger clone one base away, and base qualities are not on file.

Immediately after resection, surgical brain or tumor specimens were cryofrozen in liquid nitrogen, and peripheral blood cells were collected at the same time. Counted from cysteine to phenylalanine, this CDR3 has 16 amino acids. Only the CDR3 DNA stays, 48 bases, in frame from base 1. The germline V gene (reference sequence) supplies CDR1 DFQATT and CDR2 SNEGSKA. Rearrangement joined TRBV20-1 to TRBJ2-3, and perhaps TRBD2 as D gene, on 5 matching bases. The tail of the sequence fits TRBJ2-5 better, so the J call may be wrong. The sequenced material came from glioma tissue, nonneoplastic brain tissue, or PBMCs (not recorded which). The clonotype comes from a human donor with low-grade glioma or glioblastoma, undergoing nonglioma brain surgery, or in good health (not recorded which). The CDR3: CSAHNAGIGNGETQYF. The nucleotides read TGCAGTGCCCACAACGCCGGGATAGGGAACGGAGAGACCCAGTACTTC.